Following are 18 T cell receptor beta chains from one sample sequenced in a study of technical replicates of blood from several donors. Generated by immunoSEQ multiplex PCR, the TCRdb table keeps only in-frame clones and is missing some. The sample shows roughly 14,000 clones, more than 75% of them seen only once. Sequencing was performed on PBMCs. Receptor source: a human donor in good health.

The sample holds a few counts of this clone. CDR3 coding DNA: TGTGCCAGCAGCACACAGGGAAGGAACACCGGGGAGCTGTTTTTT. This encodes CASSTQGRNTGELFF. The V call is TRBV7-3, the J call TRBJ2-2, with D perhaps TRBD1 (6 bases). CDR3 length: 15 amino acids. The germline V and J ends were trimmed by 5 bases and 1 base, with 11 bases remaining between them. Looked up from germline, CDR1 is SGHTA and CDR2 is FQGTGA.

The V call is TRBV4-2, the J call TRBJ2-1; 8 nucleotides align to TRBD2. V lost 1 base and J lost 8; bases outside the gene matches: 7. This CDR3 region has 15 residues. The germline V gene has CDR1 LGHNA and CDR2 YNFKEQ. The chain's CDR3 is CASSQGTGGPHEQFF. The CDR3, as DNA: TGTGCCAGCAGCCAAGGGACGGGAGGGCCGCATGAGCAGTTCTTC.

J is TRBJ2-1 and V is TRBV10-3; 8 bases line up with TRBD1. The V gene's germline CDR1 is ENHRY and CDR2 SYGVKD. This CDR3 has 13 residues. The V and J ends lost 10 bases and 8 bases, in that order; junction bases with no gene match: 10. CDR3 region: CATWDRQADEQFF. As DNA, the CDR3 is TGTGCCACCTGGGACAGGCAGGCGGATGAGCAGTTCTTC.

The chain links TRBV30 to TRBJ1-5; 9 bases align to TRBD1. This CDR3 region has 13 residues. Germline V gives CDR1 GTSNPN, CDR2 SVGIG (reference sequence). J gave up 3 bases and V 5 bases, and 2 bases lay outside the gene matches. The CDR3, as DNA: TGTGCCTGGGACAGGGGGATCAATCAGCCCCAGCATTTT. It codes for CAWDRGINQPQHF. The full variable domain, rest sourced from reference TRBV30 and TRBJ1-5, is SQTIHQWPATLVQPVGSPLSLECTVEGTSNPNLYWYRQAAGRGLQLLFYSVGIGQISSEVPQNLSASRPQDRQFILSSKKLLLSDSGFYLCAWDRGINQPQHFGDGTRLSIL.

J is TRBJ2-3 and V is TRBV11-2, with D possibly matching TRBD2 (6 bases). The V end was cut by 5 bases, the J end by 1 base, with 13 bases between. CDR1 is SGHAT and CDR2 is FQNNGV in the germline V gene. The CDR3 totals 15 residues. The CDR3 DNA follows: TGTGCCAGCAGCCTCGGGGTAGCGGGCACAGATACGCAGTATTTT. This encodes CASSLGVAGTDTQYF.

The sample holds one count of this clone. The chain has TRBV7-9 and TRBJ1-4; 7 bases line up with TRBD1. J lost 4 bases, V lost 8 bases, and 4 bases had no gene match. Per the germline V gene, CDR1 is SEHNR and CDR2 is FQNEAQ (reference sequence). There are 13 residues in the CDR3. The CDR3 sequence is CASSGQSNEKLFF. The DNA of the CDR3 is TGTGCCAGCTCGGGACAGAGTAATGAAAAACTGTTTTTT.

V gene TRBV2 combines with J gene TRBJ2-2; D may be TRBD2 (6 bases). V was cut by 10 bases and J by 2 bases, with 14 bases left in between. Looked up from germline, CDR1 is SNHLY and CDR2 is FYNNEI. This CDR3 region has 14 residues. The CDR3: CATKLGGNTGELFF. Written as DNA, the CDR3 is TGTGCCACAAAACTGGGGGGAAACACCGGGGAGCTGTTTTTT.

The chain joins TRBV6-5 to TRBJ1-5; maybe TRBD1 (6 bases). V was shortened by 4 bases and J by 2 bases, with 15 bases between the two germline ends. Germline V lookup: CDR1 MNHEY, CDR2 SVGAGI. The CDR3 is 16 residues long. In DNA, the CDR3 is TGTGCCAGCAGTTTACAGGGTGCCGGGGGCAATCAGCCCCAGCATTTT. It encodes CASSLQGAGGNQPQHF.

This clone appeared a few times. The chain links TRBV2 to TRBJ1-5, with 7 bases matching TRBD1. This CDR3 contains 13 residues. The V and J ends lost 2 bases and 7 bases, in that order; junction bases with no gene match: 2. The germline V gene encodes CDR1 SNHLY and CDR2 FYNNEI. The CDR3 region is CASSEQGGQPQHF. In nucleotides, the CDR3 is TGTGCCAGCAGTGAACAAGGGGGCCAGCCCCAGCATTTT.

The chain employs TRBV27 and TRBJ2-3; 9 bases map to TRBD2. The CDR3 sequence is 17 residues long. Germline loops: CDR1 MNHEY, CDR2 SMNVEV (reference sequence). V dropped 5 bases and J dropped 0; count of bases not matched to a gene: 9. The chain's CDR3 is CASSLRASGTSTDTQYF. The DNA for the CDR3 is TGTGCCAGCAGTCTCCGGGCTAGCGGGACTAGCACAGATACGCAGTATTTT.

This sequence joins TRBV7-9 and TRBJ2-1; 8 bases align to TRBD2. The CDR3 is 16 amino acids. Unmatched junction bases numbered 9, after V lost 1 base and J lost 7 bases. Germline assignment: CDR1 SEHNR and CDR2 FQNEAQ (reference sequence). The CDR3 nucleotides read TGTGCCAGCAGCTTAGATCTTAGCGGGATAAAAAATGAGCAGTTCTTC. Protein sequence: CASSLDLSGIKNEQFF.

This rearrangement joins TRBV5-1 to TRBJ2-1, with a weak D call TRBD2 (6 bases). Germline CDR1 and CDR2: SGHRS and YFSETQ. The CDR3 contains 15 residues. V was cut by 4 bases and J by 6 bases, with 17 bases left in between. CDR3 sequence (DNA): TGCGCCAGCAGCCCGCGGTCCGGGAGCGGCAATGAGCAGTTCTTC. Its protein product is CASSPRSGSGNEQFF.

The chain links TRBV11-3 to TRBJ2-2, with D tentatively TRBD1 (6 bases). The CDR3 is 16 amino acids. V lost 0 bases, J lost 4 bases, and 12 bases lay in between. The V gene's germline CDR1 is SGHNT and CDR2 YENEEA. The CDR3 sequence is CASSLDGSGATGELFF. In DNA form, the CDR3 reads TGTGCCAGCAGCTTAGATGGGTCAGGGGCCACCGGGGAGCTGTTTTTT.

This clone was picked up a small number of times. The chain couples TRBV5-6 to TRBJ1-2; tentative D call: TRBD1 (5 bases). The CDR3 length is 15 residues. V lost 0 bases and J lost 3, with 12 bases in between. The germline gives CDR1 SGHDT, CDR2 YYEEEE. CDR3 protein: CASSLAGGADYGYTF. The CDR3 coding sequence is TGTGCCAGCAGCTTGGCTGGAGGGGCGGACTATGGCTACACCTTC.

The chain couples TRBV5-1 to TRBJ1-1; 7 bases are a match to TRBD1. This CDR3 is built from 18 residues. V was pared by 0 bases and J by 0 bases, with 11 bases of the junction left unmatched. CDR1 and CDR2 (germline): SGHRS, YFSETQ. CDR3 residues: CASSLVPQGTEMNTEAFF. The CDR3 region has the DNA TGCGCCAGCAGCTTGGTTCCCCAGGGGACAGAGATGAACACTGAAGCTTTCTTT.

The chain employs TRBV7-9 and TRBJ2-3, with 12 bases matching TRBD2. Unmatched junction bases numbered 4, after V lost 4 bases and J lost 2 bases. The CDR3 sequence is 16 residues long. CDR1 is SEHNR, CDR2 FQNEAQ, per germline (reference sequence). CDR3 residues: CASSSGLAGNTDTQYF. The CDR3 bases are TGTGCCAGCAGCTCTGGACTAGCGGGAAACACAGATACGCAGTATTTT. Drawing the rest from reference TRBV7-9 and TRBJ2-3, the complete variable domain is DTGVSQNPRHKITKRGQNVTFRCDPISEHNRLYWYRQTLGQGPEFLTYFQNEAQLEKSRLLSDRFSAERPKGSFSTLEIQRTEQGDSAMYLCASSSGLAGNTDTQYFGPGTRLTVL.

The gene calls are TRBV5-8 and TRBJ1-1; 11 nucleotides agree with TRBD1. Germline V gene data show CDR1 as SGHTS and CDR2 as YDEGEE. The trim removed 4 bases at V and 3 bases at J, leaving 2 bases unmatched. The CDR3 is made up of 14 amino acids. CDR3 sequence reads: CASSRDRGDTEAFF. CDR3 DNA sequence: TGTGCCAGCAGCAGGGACAGGGGGGACACTGAAGCTTTCTTT.

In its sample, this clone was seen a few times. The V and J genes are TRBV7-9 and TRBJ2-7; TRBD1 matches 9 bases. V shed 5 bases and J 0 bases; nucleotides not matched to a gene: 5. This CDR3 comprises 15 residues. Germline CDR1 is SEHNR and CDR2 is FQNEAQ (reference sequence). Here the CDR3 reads CASSVGQGNSYEQYF. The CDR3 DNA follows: TGTGCCAGCAGCGTGGGACAGGGCAACTCCTACGAGCAGTACTTC.